This TCR beta chain was identified in a study of T cells expressing NK-cell markers (dated by TCRdb to the early 2020s). For the wider study: Three sorted T-cell subsets (CD3+CD56+NKG2C+, CD3+CD56+NKG2C- and CD3+CD56-NKG2C+) from several donors had their TCR beta-chain repertoires profiled. The libraries were sequenced on Illumina HiSeq 2000/2500, MiSeq or NextSeq, producing 2 x 150 bp reads. Of the eight sequenced donors, seven were found to be HCMV-seropositive and one was found to be HCMV-seronegative. The study sequenced eight donors, all healthy volunteers chosen at random: three men and five women.

The run used an Illumina HiSeq 2000. TCR beta cDNA libraries were prepared using 5'RACE template switching, which introduced a universal primer site and unique molecular identifiers. Priming for cDNA synthesis came from the TCR beta constant segment, and two successive PCR amplification steps followed. Per the authors' processing: Reads were demultiplexed and grouped by UMI with MIGEC, and clonotypes were assembled and quantified with MiTCR. To remove erroneous sequences, TCR cDNA sequences were retained only when supported by two or more reads. The tcR package was used for downstream repertoire analysis, and clonotypes were matched across fractions by CDR3 nucleotide sequence plus V segment. VDJmatch was used to annotate antigen specificity against VDJdb, with one amino acid substitution allowed in CDR3. Through TCRdb reprocessing, the reads give one entry per CDR3 protein sequence; DNA is omitted. The V and J calls shown here were made by TCRdb, not taken from the authors' results. Per the sample table, the count is about 550,000 distinct CDR3 sequences. Roughly 3.5% of the sample is taken by the ten largest.

The full study reports these points: For 6 or 7 donors, the dominant CD3+CD56+NKG2C+ clonotypes were among the top 10 CD8+ clonotypes and accounted for about 1.0-7.5% of CD8+ T cells. Whether the expanded NKG2C-expressing T cell clones were specific for HCMV antigens was left unclear. Those dominant clonotypes were again the most abundant among CD3+CD56-NKG2C+ cells in a handful of donors, at roughly 25-60.1%.

A commercial ELISA kit detecting HCMV-specific IgG in serum was used to determine HCMV serostatus. Peripheral blood mononuclear cells were isolated from blood by Ficoll density gradient centrifugation. Including cysteine and phenylalanine, the CDR3 has 13 amino acids. The DNA is not on file. The germline V gene sets CDR1 to MNHEY and CDR2 to SVGEGT. On this clonotype: What antigen it recognizes has not been identified.

Sequenced: blood T cells: a sorted CD56 or NKG2C T cell subset, CD4+ or CD8+ T cells, or bulk PBMC T cells (not recorded which). The TCR was taken from a man between 18 and 35 years old in good health. Donor details come from another sample of the same person, matched by shared clones. The V and J genes are TRBV6-2 or TRBV6-3 and TRBJ2-7. The CDR3 protein sequence reads: CASSTIPSYEQYF.